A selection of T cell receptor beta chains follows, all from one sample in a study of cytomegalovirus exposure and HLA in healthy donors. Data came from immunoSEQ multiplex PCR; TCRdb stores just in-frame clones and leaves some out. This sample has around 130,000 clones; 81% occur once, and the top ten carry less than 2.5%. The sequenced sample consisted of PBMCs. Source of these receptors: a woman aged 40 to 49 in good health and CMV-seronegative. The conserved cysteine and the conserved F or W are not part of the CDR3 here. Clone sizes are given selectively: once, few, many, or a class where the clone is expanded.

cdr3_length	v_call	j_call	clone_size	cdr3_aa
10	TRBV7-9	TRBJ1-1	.	SSSPGGQEAF
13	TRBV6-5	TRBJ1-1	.	ASSYGQGIHTEAF
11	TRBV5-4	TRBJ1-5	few	ATARDSNQPQH
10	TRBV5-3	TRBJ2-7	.	ARSLGSYEQY
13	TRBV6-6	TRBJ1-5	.	ASSLGQVINQPQH
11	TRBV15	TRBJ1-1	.	ATSRDLNTEAF
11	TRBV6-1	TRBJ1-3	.	ASREVSGNTIY
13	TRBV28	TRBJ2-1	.	ASSSGYETYNEQF
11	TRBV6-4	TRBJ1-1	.	ASRNTGDTEAF
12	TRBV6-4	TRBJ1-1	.	ASKIDSMNTEAF
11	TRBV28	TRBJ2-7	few	ASRLAAQYEQY
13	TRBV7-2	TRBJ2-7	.	ASSTETGINYEQY
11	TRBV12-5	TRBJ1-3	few	ASDDSLGNTIY
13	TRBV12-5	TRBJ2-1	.	ASGFAEGTYNEQF
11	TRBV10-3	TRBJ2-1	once	AISEREGYEQF
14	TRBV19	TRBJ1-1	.	ASSTVAKGLNTEAF
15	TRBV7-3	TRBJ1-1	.	ASSDGTSNLGNTEAF
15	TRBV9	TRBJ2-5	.	ASSVEGGGRGGETQY
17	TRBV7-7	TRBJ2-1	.	ASSLSGTSGGLRDHEQF
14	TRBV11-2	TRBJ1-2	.	ASSAVVWRRIYGYT
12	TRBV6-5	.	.	ASSYGPAVYEQY
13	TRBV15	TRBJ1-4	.	ATSTIQGGGEKLF
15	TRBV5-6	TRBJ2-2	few	ASSLAKRGGYTGELF
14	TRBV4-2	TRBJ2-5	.	ASSQGTSGGQETQY
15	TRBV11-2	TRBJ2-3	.	ASSLERGGGVSDTQY
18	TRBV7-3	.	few	ASSSQPPRISGRAAYEQY
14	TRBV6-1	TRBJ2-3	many	ASSEALGGAPDTQY
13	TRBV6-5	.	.	ASRNGLAGPYEQY
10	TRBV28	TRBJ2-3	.	ASSVATDTQY
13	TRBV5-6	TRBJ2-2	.	ASSQQGAHTGELF
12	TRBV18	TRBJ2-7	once	ASSPGTGLVEQY
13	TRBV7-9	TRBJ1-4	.	ASSPNRETNEKLF
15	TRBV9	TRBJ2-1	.	ASSEPQERMRGNEQF
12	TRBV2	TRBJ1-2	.	ASRGQGSNYGYT
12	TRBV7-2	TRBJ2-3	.	ASSSDRLTDTQY
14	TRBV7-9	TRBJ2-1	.	ASSLETSVGNCEQF
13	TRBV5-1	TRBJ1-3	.	ASSGHGASGNTIY
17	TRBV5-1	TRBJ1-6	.	ASSLVDKAGARMNSPLH
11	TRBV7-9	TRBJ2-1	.	ASSPNRGNEQF
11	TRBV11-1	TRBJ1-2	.	ASSLPNSWGYT
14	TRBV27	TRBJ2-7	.	ASSLLDRGGVYEQY
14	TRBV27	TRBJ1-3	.	ASSVGQGDSGNTIY
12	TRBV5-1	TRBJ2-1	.	ASRISGGYNEQF
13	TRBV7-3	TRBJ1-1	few	ASSPSGGLGTEAF
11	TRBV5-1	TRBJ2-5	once	ASGTGPQETQY
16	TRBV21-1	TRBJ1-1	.	ASTHPPGQGVASTEAF
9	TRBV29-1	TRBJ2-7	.	SVEGAHEQY
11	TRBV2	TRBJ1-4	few	ASSDFANEKLF
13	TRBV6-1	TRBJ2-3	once	ASISQGVITDTQY
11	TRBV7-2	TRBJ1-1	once	ASSSMRQEEAF
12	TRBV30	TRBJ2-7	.	AWRPSGITGEQY
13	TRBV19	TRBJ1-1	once	ASSKPGHTQGLAF
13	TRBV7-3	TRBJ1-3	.	ASSLGGRSGNTIY
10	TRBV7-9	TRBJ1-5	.	SSSLKTQPQH
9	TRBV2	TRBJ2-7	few	ASRDYYEQY